One T cell receptor (beta chain) is described in this entry. Cohort 3 donors were reported recovered after two negative PCRs, clearance, or symptom resolution. Germline V gene data show CDR1 as MNHEY and CDR2 as SVGAGI. With V trimmed by 9 bases and J by 7 bases, 12 bases remained unmatched. The CDR3 consists of 15 residues. TCRdb keeps only in-frame clones here, not all; method: immunoSEQ multiplex PCR. The profile covers around 300,000 clones, with roughly nine tenths appearing a single time and 2.4% taken by the ten largest. This record belongs to a study of blood T cell repertoires in COVID-19. The sequenced sample consisted of PBMCs or T cells enriched from blood (not recorded which). This sequence was found in a woman under 30 who had recovered from COVID-19. The J gene is TRBJ1-6, the V gene TRBV6-5, with 7 bases lining up with TRBD1. CDR3 in DNA: TGTGCCAGTACAACCCTCGGGACAGAGAATTCACCCCTCCACTTT. Its protein product is CASTTLGTENSPLHF.